The T cell receptor beta chain under discussion was sequenced for a study of Ad26.COV2.S vaccination and SARS-CoV-2 variants. Background on the study: The authors gave Ad26.COV2.S intramuscularly, either once or twice 56 days apart. General study findings and limits: Placebo recipients had lower spike-specific TCR breadth than vaccine recipients.

Treatment given: over 15 received Ad26.COV2.S at low or high dose, single or two shots; 5 received placebo; per-sample allocation not given. The samples were gathered on day 63 after the first injection of vaccine or placebo. Here immunoSEQ multiplex PCR was the method, and the copy in TCRdb shows in-frame clones only, minus some. The sample includes hundreds of thousands of clones, roughly 90% seen only once; the top ten take more than 9%. Of note for this clone: Its antigen is unidentified.

In germline, CDR1 is LGHNA, CDR2 YSLEER. Trimming removed 0 bases from V and 3 bases from J; junction bases left unmatched: 9. The CDR3 has 17 residues. Sample: peripheral blood, taken in a trial of Ad26.COV2.S vaccine versus placebo. The chain joins TRBV4-3 to TRBJ2-7; 9 bases line up with TRBD1. The source is a person between 18 and 59 years old who received the Ad26.COV2.S COVID-19 vaccine or a placebo. The CDR3 reads CASSQDNPGTGSYEQYF. DNA of the CDR3: TGCGCCAGCAGCCAAGATAACCCCGGGACAGGGAGCTACGAGCAGTACTTC.